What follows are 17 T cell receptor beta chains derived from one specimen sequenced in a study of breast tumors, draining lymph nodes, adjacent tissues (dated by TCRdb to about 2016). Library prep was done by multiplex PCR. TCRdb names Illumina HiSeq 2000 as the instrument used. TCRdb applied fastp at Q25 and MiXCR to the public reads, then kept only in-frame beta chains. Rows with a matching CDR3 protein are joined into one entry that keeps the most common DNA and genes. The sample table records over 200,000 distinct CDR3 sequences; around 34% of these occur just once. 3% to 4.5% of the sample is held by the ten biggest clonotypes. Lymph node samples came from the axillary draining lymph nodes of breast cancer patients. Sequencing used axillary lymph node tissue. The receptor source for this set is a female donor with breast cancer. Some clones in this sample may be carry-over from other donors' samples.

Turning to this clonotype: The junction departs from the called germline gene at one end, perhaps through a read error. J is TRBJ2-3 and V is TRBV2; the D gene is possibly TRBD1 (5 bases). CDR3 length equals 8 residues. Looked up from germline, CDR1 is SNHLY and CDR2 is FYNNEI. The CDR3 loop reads CASSLGDF. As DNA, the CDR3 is TGTGCCAGCAGCCTAGGGGATTTT.

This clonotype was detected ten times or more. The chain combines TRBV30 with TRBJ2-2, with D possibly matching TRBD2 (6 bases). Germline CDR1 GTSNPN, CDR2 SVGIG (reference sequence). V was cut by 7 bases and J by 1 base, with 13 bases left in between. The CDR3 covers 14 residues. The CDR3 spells CASPTAGNTGELFF. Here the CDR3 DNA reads TGTGCCTCCCCGACAGCGGGGAACACCGGGGAGCTGTTTTTT.

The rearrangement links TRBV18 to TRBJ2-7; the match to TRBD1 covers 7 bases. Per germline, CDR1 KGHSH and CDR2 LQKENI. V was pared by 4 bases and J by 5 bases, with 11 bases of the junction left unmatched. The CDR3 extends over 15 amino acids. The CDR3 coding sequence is TGTGCCAGCTCACTACAGGGGAGAGTTCTCGACGAGCAGTACTTC. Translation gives CASSLQGRVLDEQYF.

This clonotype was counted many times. CDR3 nucleotides: TGCAGTGCTAGTAGCGGGGAGATCGATGAGCAGTTCTTC. Translating gives CSASSGEIDEQFF. The V and J genes are TRBV20-1 and TRBJ2-1; the match to TRBD2 covers 8 bases. Per germline, CDR1 DFQATT and CDR2 SNEGSKA (reference sequence). The length of the CDR3 is 13 residues. With V trimmed by 3 bases and J by 8 bases, 6 bases remained unmatched.

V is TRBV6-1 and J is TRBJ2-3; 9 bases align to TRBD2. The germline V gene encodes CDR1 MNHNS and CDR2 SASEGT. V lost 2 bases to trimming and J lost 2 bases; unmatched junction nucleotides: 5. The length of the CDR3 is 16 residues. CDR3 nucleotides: TGTGCCAGCAGTGAAATCGCTAGCGGGAACACAGATACGCAGTATTTT. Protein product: CASSEIASGNTDTQYF.

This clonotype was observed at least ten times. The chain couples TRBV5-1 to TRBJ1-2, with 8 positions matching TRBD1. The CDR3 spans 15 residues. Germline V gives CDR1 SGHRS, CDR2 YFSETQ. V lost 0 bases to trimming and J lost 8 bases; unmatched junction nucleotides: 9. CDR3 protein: CASSLGTGTGFGYTF. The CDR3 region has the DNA TGCGCCAGCAGCTTGGGCACCGGGACAGGATTCGGCTACACCTTC.

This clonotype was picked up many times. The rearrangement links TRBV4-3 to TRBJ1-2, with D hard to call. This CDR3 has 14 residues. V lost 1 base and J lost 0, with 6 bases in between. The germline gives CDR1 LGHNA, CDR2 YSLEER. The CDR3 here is CASSQGWSNYGYTF. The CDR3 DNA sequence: TGCGCCAGCAGCCAAGGGTGGTCTAACTATGGCTACACCTTC.

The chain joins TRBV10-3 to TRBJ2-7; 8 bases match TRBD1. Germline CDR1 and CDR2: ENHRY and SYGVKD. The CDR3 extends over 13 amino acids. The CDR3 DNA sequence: TGTGAAACCGCGACAGGGGTGGGTAACGAGCAGTACTTC. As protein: CETATGVGNEQYF.

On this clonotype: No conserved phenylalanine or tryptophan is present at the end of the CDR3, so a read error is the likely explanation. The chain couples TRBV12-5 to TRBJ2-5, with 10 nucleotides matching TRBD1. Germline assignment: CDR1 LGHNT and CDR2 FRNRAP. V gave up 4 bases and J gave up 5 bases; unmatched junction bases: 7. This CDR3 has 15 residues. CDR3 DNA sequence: TGTGCTAGTGGTTCCCGGGACAGGGGTTTGGAGACCCAGTACCTC. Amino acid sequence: CASGSRDRGLETQYL.

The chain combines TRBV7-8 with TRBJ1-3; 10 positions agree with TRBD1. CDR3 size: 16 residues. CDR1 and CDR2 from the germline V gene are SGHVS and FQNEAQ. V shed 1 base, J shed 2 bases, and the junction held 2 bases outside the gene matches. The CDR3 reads CASSLVTGGPGNTIYF. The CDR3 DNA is TGTGCCAGCAGCTTAGTGACAGGGGGCCCTGGAAACACCATATATTTT.

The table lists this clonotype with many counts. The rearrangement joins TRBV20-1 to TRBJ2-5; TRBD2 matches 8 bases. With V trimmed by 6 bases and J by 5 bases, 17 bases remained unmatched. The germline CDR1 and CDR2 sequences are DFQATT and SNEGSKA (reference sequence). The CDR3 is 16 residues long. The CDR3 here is CSATGTSTGPGETQYF. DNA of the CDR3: TGCAGTGCCACCGGGACTAGTACGGGTCCAGGCGAGACCCAGTACTTC.

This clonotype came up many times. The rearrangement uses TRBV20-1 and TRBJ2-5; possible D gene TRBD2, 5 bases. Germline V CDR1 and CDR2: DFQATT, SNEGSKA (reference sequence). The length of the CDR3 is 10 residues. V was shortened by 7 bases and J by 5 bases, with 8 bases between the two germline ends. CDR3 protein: CSGRGETQYF. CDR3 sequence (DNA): TGCAGTGGCAGAGGGGAGACCCAGTACTTC.

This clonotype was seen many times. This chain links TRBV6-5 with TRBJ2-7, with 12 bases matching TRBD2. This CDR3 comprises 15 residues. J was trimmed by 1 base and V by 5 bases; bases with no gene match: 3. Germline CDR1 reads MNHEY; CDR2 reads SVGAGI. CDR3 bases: TGTGCCAGCAGTGAGACTAGCGGGAGATCCTACGAGCAGTACTTC. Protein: CASSETSGRSYEQYF.

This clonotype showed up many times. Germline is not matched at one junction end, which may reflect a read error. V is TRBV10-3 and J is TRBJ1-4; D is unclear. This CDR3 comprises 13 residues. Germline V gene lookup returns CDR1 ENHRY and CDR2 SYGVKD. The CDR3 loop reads CATSKSVYEKLFF. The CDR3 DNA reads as TGTGCCACCAGTAAGTCCGTGTATGAAAAACTGTTTTTT.

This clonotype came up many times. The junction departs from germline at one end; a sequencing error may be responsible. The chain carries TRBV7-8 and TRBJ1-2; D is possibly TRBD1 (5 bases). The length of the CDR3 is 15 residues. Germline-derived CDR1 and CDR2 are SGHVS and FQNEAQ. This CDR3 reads CASSSRDQSPYGYPF. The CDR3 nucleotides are TGTGCCAGCAGCTCCCGGGACCAAAGCCCCTATGGCTACCCCTTC. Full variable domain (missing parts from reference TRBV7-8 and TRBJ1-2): GAGVSQSPRYKVAKRGQDVALRCDPISGHVSLFWYQQALGQGPEFLTYFQNEAQLDKSGLPSDRFFAERPEGSVSTLKIQRTQQEDSAVYLCASSSRDQSPYGYPFGSGTRLTVV.

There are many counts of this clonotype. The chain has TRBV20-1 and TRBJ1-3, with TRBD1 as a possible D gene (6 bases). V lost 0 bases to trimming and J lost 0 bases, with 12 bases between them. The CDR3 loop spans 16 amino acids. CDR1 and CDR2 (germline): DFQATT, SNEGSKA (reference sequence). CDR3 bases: TGCAGTGCTAGAGATGGTGACAGGAACTCTGGAAACACCATATATTTT. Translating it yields CSARDGDRNSGNTIYF.

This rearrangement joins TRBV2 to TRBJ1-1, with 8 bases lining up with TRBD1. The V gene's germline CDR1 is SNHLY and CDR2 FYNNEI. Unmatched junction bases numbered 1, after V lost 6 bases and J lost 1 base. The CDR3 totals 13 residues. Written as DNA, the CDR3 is TGTGCCAGCAGGGGGACAGGGAACACTGAAGCTTTCTTT. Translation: CASRGTGNTEAFF.